This TCR beta chain was captured in a study of blood T cell repertoires in COVID-19. About the study: Acute-phase and convalescent COVID-19 samples originated in the United States, Italy and Spain. In each case, the material was cDNA or gDNA derived from T cells, B-cell-depleted T cells, or PBMCs.

In the original workflow: Cell counts per sample came from amplifying reference gene primers. Clones were sequenced by immunoSEQ multiplex PCR, and TCRdb holds only the in-frame ones, with some missing. V, J and clone size reflect that table, while D and trimming were determined from the DNA. The table includes about 150,000 clones, 80% to 85% detected once. Per the germline V gene, CDR1 is LNHDA and CDR2 is SQIVND (reference sequence). There are 13 residues in the CDR3. V lost 4 bases and J lost 4; bases outside the gene matches: 3. The sequence came from a man aged 18 to 29 with active or convalescent COVID-19. The genes are TRBV19 and TRBJ2-5, with 7 bases fitting TRBD1. What was sequenced was peripheral blood. CDR3 bases: TGTGCCAGTAGTAAACAGGGGCGAGAGACCCAGTACTTC. This codes for CASSKQGRETQYF.